Below are 25 T cell receptor beta chains sequenced from a single sample in a study of blood T cell repertoires in COVID-19. Using immunoSEQ multiplex PCR, the repertoire was profiled, and TCRdb retains in-frame clones only, with some absent. The data contain 200,000 to 250,000 clones, 88% of them singletons. The sequenced sample was PBMCs or T cells enriched from blood (not recorded which). The receptor source for this set is a woman in her fifties or sixties with acute COVID-19.

This clone has a single count. The chain recombines TRBV15 with TRBJ1-2; 10 positions match TRBD1. Germline lookup yields CDR1 LNHNV and CDR2 YYDKDF (reference sequence). With V trimmed by 4 bases and J by 6 bases, 11 bases remained unmatched. The CDR3 is 16 amino acids. The CDR3 loop is CATSTWQGTGVDGYTF. The CDR3 DNA reads TGTGCCACCAGCACCTGGCAAGGGACAGGGGTTGATGGCTACACCTTC. The entire variable domain, with the rest obtained from reference TRBV15 and TRBJ1-2, is as follows: DAMVIQNPRYQVTQFGKPVTLSCSQTLNHNVMYWYQQKSSQAPKLLFHYYDKDFNNEADTPDNFQSRRPNTSFCFLDIRSPGLGDTAMYLCATSTWQGTGVDGYTFGSGTRLTVV.

The chain has TRBV19 and TRBJ2-7; possible D gene TRBD1, 5 bases. The CDR3 covers 15 residues. Germline V CDR1 and CDR2: LNHDA, SQIVND (reference sequence). Trimming shortened V by 5 bases and J by 2 bases, and 16 bases separated the two germline ends. CDR3 coding DNA: TGTGCCAGTAGTCCTGTGTTGGGGCAGACCTACGAGCAGTACTTC. This translates into CASSPVLGQTYEQYF.

CDR3 DNA sequence: TGTGCCAGCAGCTTTCGGGCCGGGGAGCTGTTTTTT. Translated, it gives CASSFRAGELFF. The chain carries TRBV7-3 and TRBJ2-2; D ambiguous. CDR1 SGHTA and CDR2 FQGTGA come from the germline V gene. Between the trimmed V and J ends, which lost 3 bases and 6 bases, there was a span of 5 bases. The CDR3 sequence is 12 residues long.

The rearrangement joins TRBV7-6 to TRBJ2-7; 7 positions match TRBD2. The V gene's germline CDR1 is SGHVS and CDR2 FNYEAQ. V dropped 4 bases and J dropped 0; count of bases not matched to a gene: 6. The CDR3 is 15 residues long. CDR3 bases: TGTGCCAGCAGCTCGCGTGGCGGGGGCTCCTACGAGCAGTACTTC. It is translated as CASSSRGGGSYEQYF.

The rearrangement joins TRBV7-2 to TRBJ2-1, with 11 bases fitting TRBD1. The J segment lost 9 bases and the V segment lost 1 base, leaving 8 bases of the junction unmatched. The CDR3 runs to 16 residues. Germline V gene lookup returns CDR1 SGHTA and CDR2 FQGNSA. The CDR3 nucleotides are TGTGCCAGCAGCTTAGTGGGGACAGGGGGTCTTAGTGAGCAGTTCTTC. Its protein is CASSLVGTGGLSEQFF.

V is TRBV11-3 and J is TRBJ2-1, with 15 nucleotides matching TRBD2. CDR3 length equals 15 residues. CDR1 is SGHNT and CDR2 is YENEEA in the germline V gene. Trimming removed 4 bases from V and 8 bases from J; junction bases left unmatched: 3. In DNA, the CDR3 is TGTGCCAGCAGCTCAAGGACTAGCGGGAGGGATGAGCAGTTCTTC. Protein sequence: CASSSRTSGRDEQFF.

This clone was counted between two and nine times. The rearrangement links TRBV27 to TRBJ1-6, with no clear D. Trimming removed 2 bases at V and 7 bases at J, with 9 bases between. CDR1 is MNHEY, CDR2 SMNVEV, per germline (reference sequence). This CDR3 has 14 residues. CDR3 nucleotide sequence: TGTGCCAGCAGTTTAGAACAGAGAAATTCACCCCTCCACTTT. This translates into CASSLEQRNSPLHF.

CDR3 in amino acids: CASGTQGISTDTQYF. CDR3 in DNA: TGTGCCAGCGGAACTCAGGGGATTAGCACAGATACGCAGTATTTT. This chain joins TRBV5-5 and TRBJ2-3; D possibly corresponds to TRBD1 (6 bases). Germline CDR1 reads SGHKS; CDR2 reads YYEKEE (reference sequence). CDR3 length equals 15 residues. V was clipped by 7 bases and J by 0 bases, with 15 bases between them.

V gene TRBV9 combines with J gene TRBJ2-7, with TRBD2 matching over 12 bases. This CDR3 spans 17 amino acids. V lost 3 bases to trimming and J lost 5 bases; unmatched junction nucleotides: 12. Germline V lookup: CDR1 SGDLS, CDR2 YYNGEE. The CDR3 sequence is CASSAGGASGRDHEQYF. The DNA of the CDR3 is TGTGCCAGCAGCGCAGGAGGGGCTAGCGGGAGGGACCACGAGCAGTACTTC.

This clone was detected once. The chain uses TRBV9 and TRBJ2-3; 15 nucleotides line up with TRBD2. The ends lost 4 bases at V and 2 bases at J; junction bases unmatched: 5. The V gene's germline CDR1 is SGDLS and CDR2 YYNGEE. The CDR3 extends over 17 amino acids. CDR3 sequence reads: CASSLGTSGRYTDTQYF. The DNA for the CDR3 is TGTGCCAGCAGCCTGGGGACTAGCGGGAGGTACACAGATACGCAGTATTTT.

CDR3 coding DNA: TGTGCCAGCTCCCATATTGATCCGGGACAGGGGGGAAGGGAAGCTTTCTTT. It codes for CASSHIDPGQGGREAFF. This sequence joins TRBV18 and TRBJ1-1; TRBD1 matches at 11 bases. The CDR3 length is 17 residues. In germline, CDR1 is KGHSH, CDR2 LQKENI. V lost 6 bases and J lost 8; bases outside the gene matches: 17.

This clone was seen only once. This chain uses TRBV5-1 with TRBJ2-2; 7 nucleotides line up with TRBD2. The V and J ends lost 5 bases and 7 bases, in that order; junction bases with no gene match: 11. The germline V gene encodes CDR1 SGHRS and CDR2 YFSETQ. The CDR3 is 15 amino acids. The DNA for the CDR3 is TGCGCCAGCAGTCTCTTAAATCGCGGGGGCGGGGAGCTGTTTTTT. Translating gives CASSLLNRGGGELFF.

V is TRBV10-3 and J is TRBJ1-3, with 9 bases matching TRBD1. V shed 2 bases, J shed 4 bases, and the junction held 6 bases outside the gene matches. This CDR3 is 16 amino acids long. Germline V gene sequence: CDR1 ENHRY, CDR2 SYGVKD. CDR3 amino acids: CAISEGQGYSGNTIYF. The DNA of the CDR3 is TGTGCCATCAGTGAGGGACAGGGGTACAGCGGAAACACCATATATTTT.

The chain is built from TRBV6-5 and TRBJ1-3; 7 bases are a match to TRBD1. The CDR3 consists of 15 residues. From germline, CDR1 is MNHEY and CDR2 SVGAGI. V was pared by 10 bases and J by 0 bases, with 9 bases of the junction left unmatched. DNA for the CDR3: TGTGCCACGCACCGGACAGGCGCCTCTGGAAACACCATATATTTT. The encoded protein is CATHRTGASGNTIYF.

This chain uses TRBV7-2 with TRBJ1-6; D unclear. Germline-derived CDR1 and CDR2 are SGHTA and FQGNSA. With 5 bases removed from V and 10 bases from J, the gap between germline ends came to 12 bases. The CDR3 has 13 residues. CDR3 nucleotide sequence: TGTGCCAGCAGCAGGGAGCGGGGATCACCCCTCCACTTT. Translating gives CASSRERGSPLHF. The full variable domain, in which reference TRBV7-2 and TRBJ1-6 provide the parts outside the CDR3, is GAGVSQSPSNKVTEKGKDVELRCDPISGHTALYWYRQSLGQGLEFLIYFQGNSAPDKSGLPSDRFSAERTGGSVSTLTIQRTQQEDSAVYLCASSRERGSPLHFGNGTRLTVT.

The rearrangement uses TRBV7-2 and TRBJ1-1; D possibly corresponds to TRBD1 (5 bases). Germline CDR1 and CDR2: SGHTA and FQGNSA. Trimming took 5 bases from V and 5 from J, leaving 15 bases between them. This CDR3 comprises 14 residues. The CDR3 coding sequence is TGTGCCAGCAGCCCTCAGGGAGGTAGAACTGAAGCTTTCTTT. Amino acids: CASSPQGGRTEAFF.

J is TRBJ2-7 and V is TRBV7-8; D perhaps matches TRBD2 (5 bases). The CDR3 runs 12 residues. Germline V CDR1 and CDR2: SGHVS, FQNEAQ. Deletions cut 5 bases from V and 3 bases from J, with 8 bases between. In DNA form, the CDR3 reads TGTGCCAGCAGCCTTACTAGCTACGAGCAGTACTTC. It specifies CASSLTSYEQYF.

This chain's CDR3 is CSVATGEETQYF. CDR3 DNA sequence: TGCAGCGTTGCGACAGGGGAAGAGACCCAGTACTTC. The chain is built from TRBV29-1 and TRBJ2-5, with 8 bases fitting TRBD1. The CDR3 covers 12 residues. The V and J ends lost 4 bases and 3 bases, in that order; junction bases with no gene match: 1. Germline V lookup: CDR1 SQVTM, CDR2 ANQGSEA.

The gene calls are TRBV15 and TRBJ1-4; 8 bases line up with TRBD1. The J segment lost 7 bases and the V segment lost 5 bases, leaving 6 bases of the junction unmatched. The CDR3 loop spans 14 amino acids. Germline V gene lookup returns CDR1 LNHNV and CDR2 YYDKDF (reference sequence). In DNA, the CDR3 is TGTGCCACCAGCTCAGACAGGGGATTTGAAAAACTGTTTTTT. This sequence encodes CATSSDRGFEKLFF.

The chain carries TRBV27 and TRBJ1-1; D possibly corresponds to TRBD1 (5 bases). Deletions cut 3 bases from V and 4 bases from J, with 12 bases between. In germline, CDR1 is MNHEY, CDR2 SMNVEV (reference sequence). This CDR3 region has 14 residues. The CDR3 nucleotides are TGTGCCAGCAGTTTTGGGGGGGTGGGCACTGAAGCTTTCTTT. Translating it yields CASSFGGVGTEAFF.

The CDR3 here is CASSAGTLNQPQHF. For the CDR3, the DNA is TGTGCCAGCAGCGCTGGGACACTGAATCAGCCCCAGCATTTT. The chain joins TRBV7-9 to TRBJ1-5; tentative D call: TRBD1 (6 bases). The germline V gene has CDR1 SEHNR and CDR2 FQNEAQ (reference sequence). The CDR3 extends over 14 amino acids. With 5 bases removed from V and 4 bases from J, the gap between germline ends came to 12 bases.

The gene calls are TRBV5-1 and TRBJ2-5; D is uncertain. Trimming shortened V by 4 bases and J by 2 bases, and 15 bases separated the two germline ends. Germline CDR1 and CDR2: SGHRS and YFSETQ. The CDR3 covers 15 residues. CDR3 DNA: TGCGCCAGCAGCCTCATAAACTTAAAACAAGAGACCCAGTACTTC. Its translation is CASSLINLKQETQYF.

The chain recombines TRBV30 with TRBJ1-1; possible D gene TRBD1, 6 bases. V lost 2 bases and J lost 5, with 15 bases in between. Germline V lookup: CDR1 GTSNPN, CDR2 SVGIG (reference sequence). The CDR3 runs to 14 residues. The CDR3 DNA reads as TGTGCCTGGAGTCCACACAGGGATGGGACTGAAGCTTTCTTT. Its translation is CAWSPHRDGTEAFF.

CDR3 sequence (DNA): TGTGCCAGCAGCCTGCGACTAGCGGGAGGTCCACAAGAGACCCAGTACTTC. It codes for CASSLRLAGGPQETQYF. The rearrangement links TRBV14 to TRBJ2-5; 13 nucleotides align to TRBD2. Germline V gives CDR1 SGHDN, CDR2 FVKESK. The CDR3 runs 17 residues. The trim removed 4 bases at V and 2 bases at J, leaving 7 bases unmatched.

The chain recombines TRBV5-8 with TRBJ1-1; D remains ambiguous. CDR3 length equals 15 residues. V was trimmed by 9 bases and J by 4 bases, leaving 22 bases between them. Looked up from germline, CDR1 is SGHTS and CDR2 is YDEGEE. The CDR3 protein is CATRPQARLGTEAFF. The DNA of the CDR3 is TGTGCCACCCGTCCGCAAGCGCGACTGGGCACTGAAGCTTTCTTT.